These T cell receptor beta chains were read from a single sample in a study of beta chain features in type 1 diabetes. Using immunoSEQ multiplex PCR, the repertoire was profiled, and TCRdb retains in-frame clones only, with some absent. The table includes roughly 330,000 clones, approximately 10% detected once. The sequenced sample consisted of naive CD4+ T cells from blood. The source of these receptors is a woman aged 25 to 39 in good health. The CDR3 runs from the conserved cysteine through the conserved F or W. Each record gives: CDR3 length, D gene, J gene, V gene, clone size, CDR3 protein, CDR3 DNA. The D gene is left open where the match is weak. Only part of the rows carry a size: once, few, many, or a class if the clone is expanded.

>16|.|TRBJ2-1|TRBV4-3|.
CASSQDPTGSYNEQFF
TGCGCCAGCAGCCAAGATCCGACGGGCTCCTACAATGAGCAGTTCTTC
>13|.|TRBJ2-7|TRBV5-6|few
CASRPTGNYEQYF
TGTGCCAGCAGGCCGACAGGTAACTACGAGCAGTACTTC
>15|TRBD2|TRBJ2-3|TRBV30|.
CAWSVFGGDADTQYF
TGTGCCTGGAGTGTATTCGGGGGGGATGCAGATACGCAGTATTTT
>16|TRBD2|TRBJ2-3|TRBV7-9|.
CASSLVEREGRDTQYF
TGTGCCAGCAGCTTAGTGGAGCGGGAGGGGCGCGATACGCAGTATTTT
>15|.|TRBJ1-2|TRBV2|few
CASSEGRGANYGYTF
TGTGCCAGCAGTGAAGGCCGGGGAGCTAACTATGGCTACACCTTC
>13|.|TRBJ2-7|TRBV7-9|few
CASRSRNSYEQYF
TGTGCCAGCAGGAGTAGAAACTCCTACGAGCAGTACTTC
>17|.|TRBJ2-1|TRBV4-3|.
CASSQGRPGLPYNEQFF
TGCGCCAGCAGCCAAGGAAGACCGGGACTTCCCTACAATGAGCAGTTCTTC
>15|.|TRBJ1-1|TRBV7-2|.
CASSFMTALNTEAFF
TGTGCCAGCAGCTTTATGACAGCCTTGAACACTGAAGCTTTCTTT
>13|.|TRBJ2-7|TRBV28|.
CASRERPRYEQYF
TGTGCCAGCAGAGAACGGCCGCGGTACGAGCAGTACTTC
>13|TRBD1|TRBJ1-1|TRBV9|few
CASSVGQGSEAFF
TGTGCCAGCAGCGTAGGACAGGGATCCGAAGCTTTCTTT